A single sample is the source of the 16 T cell receptor beta chains below, sequenced in a study of shared clonotypes between healthy human individuals. The repertoire was sequenced with immunoSEQ multiplex PCR; TCRdb's copy has only in-frame clones and lacks some. The sample contains around 2,000,000 clones, roughly 94% of which appear only once. Sequenced sample: naive CD4+ T cells sorted from blood. Subset specified: CD45RA+ positively selected. These TCRs come from a man between 18 and 35 years old in good health.

In the case of this clone: Other DNA sequences from this sample encode an identical CDR3 as well. The gene calls are TRBV20-1 and TRBJ2-7; D not certain. Germline V gives CDR1 DFQATT, CDR2 SNEGSKA (reference sequence). This CDR3 region has 11 residues. V shed 3 bases and J shed 4 bases, with 7 bases lying between them. The chain's CDR3 is CSARAEYEQYF. The CDR3 DNA reads as TGCAGTGCTAGGGCGGAATACGAGCAGTACTTC.

The J gene is TRBJ2-7, the V gene TRBV27; 8 nucleotides match TRBD1. This CDR3 is built from 14 residues. V lost 3 bases, J lost 0 bases, and 1 base stayed unmatched. Germline V gives CDR1 MNHEY, CDR2 SMNVEV (reference sequence). CDR3 sequence reads: CASSFQGASYEQYF. In DNA form, the CDR3 reads TGTGCCAGCAGTTTTCAGGGGGCCTCCTACGAGCAGTACTTC.

This chain uses TRBV30 with TRBJ1-2, with TRBD1 as a possible D gene (5 bases). Trimming left V 8 bases short and J 3 bases short, with 19 bases between. The CDR3 loop spans 14 amino acids. CDR1 is GTSNPN and CDR2 is SVGIG in the germline V gene (reference sequence). CDR3 sequence: CARGRGHGDYGYTF. The DNA of the CDR3 is TGTGCCCGCGGTCGGGGCCACGGGGACTATGGCTACACCTTC. The full variable domain, in which reference TRBV30 and TRBJ1-2 provide the parts outside the CDR3, is SQTIHQWPATLVQPVGSPLSLECTVEGTSNPNLYWYRQAAGRGLQLLFYSVGIGQISSEVPQNLSASRPQDRQFILSSKKLLLSDSGFYLCARGRGHGDYGYTFGSGTRLTVV.

The genes are TRBV2 and TRBJ2-7; D is possibly TRBD1 or TRBD2 (5 bases each). The germline V gene encodes CDR1 SNHLY and CDR2 FYNNEI. The germline V and J ends were trimmed by 6 bases and 6 bases, with 15 bases remaining between them. The CDR3 totals 13 residues. The CDR3 nucleotides are TGTGCCAGCAGGGCTCTGGCAGGGAGCGAGCAGTACTTC. Translating gives CASRALAGSEQYF.

This CDR3 reads CASSKNRDWSSYNEQFF. Written as DNA, the CDR3 is TGTGCCAGCAGCAAAAACCGGGACTGGAGCTCCTACAATGAGCAGTTCTTC. This chain connects TRBV4-2 to TRBJ2-1; the D gene is possibly TRBD2 (6 bases). CDR3 length: 17 residues. V lost 5 bases, J lost 0 bases, and 17 bases lay in between. Germline values: CDR1 LGHNA, CDR2 YNFKEQ.

This clone came up once. The rearrangement links TRBV27 to TRBJ2-7, with D possibly being TRBD2 (5 bases). Germline lookup yields CDR1 MNHEY and CDR2 SMNVEV (reference sequence). This CDR3 has 15 amino acids. Trimming cost V 7 bases and J 0 bases, with 16 bases left between them. The CDR3 region has the DNA TGTGCCAGCACCCCTGTTATTGGACTCTCCTACGAGCAGTACTTC. Protein: CASTPVIGLSYEQYF.

The rearrangement joins TRBV30 to TRBJ1-2, with D maybe TRBD1 (5 bases). Germline V gene lookup returns CDR1 GTSNPN and CDR2 SVGIG (reference sequence). Trimming pared 4 bases from V and 4 bases from J, leaving 22 bases between. The CDR3 length is 16 residues. CDR3 residues: CAWNEVGEGTLYGYTF. The CDR3 DNA reads as TGTGCCTGGAACGAAGTAGGAGAGGGGACTCTCTATGGCTACACCTTC.

CDR3 nucleotides: TGTGCCAGCAGACAAACGGCAGGGGGCGGAGATACGCAGTATTTT. It translates to CASRQTAGGGDTQYF. The gene calls are TRBV7-2 and TRBJ2-3; 8 nucleotides match TRBD1. Germline-derived CDR1 and CDR2 are SGHTA and FQGNSA. V trimming: 6 bases; J trimming: 5 bases; junction bases outside the gene matches: 10. The CDR3 sequence is 15 residues long.

This clone was seen once. The V and J genes are TRBV27 and TRBJ1-1; D gene ambiguous. CDR1 and CDR2 (germline): MNHEY, SMNVEV (reference sequence). The CDR3 is made up of 14 amino acids. V was shortened by 5 bases and J by 0 bases, with 10 bases between the two germline ends. In DNA, the CDR3 is TGTGCCAGCAGTGCACTCGACATGAACACTGAAGCTTTCTTT. Amino acids: CASSALDMNTEAFF.

The CDR3 sequence is CASSLLQSYEQYF. The CDR3 DNA follows: TGCGCCAGCAGCTTGTTGCAGTCCTACGAGCAGTACTTC. V is TRBV5-1 and J is TRBJ2-7; D is unresolved. Trimming left V 1 base short and J 1 base short, with 6 bases between. CDR1 and CDR2 from the germline V gene are SGHRS and YFSETQ. The CDR3 loop spans 13 amino acids.

This chain connects TRBV11-3 to TRBJ2-7, with a possible D match to TRBD2 (6 bases). Germline assignment: CDR1 SGHNT and CDR2 YENEEA. The ends were cut back, 8 bases at V and 0 bases at J, with 14 bases in the middle. CDR3 length: 14 amino acids. The CDR3 nucleotides are TGTGCCAGCTGCTGCGGGGCGGACTCCTACGAGCAGTACTTC. Translating gives CASCCGADSYEQYF. Supplemented by reference TRBV11-3 and TRBJ2-7, the full variable domain reads EAGVVQSPRYKIIEKKQPVAFWCNPISGHNTLYWYLQNLGQGPELLIRYENEEAVDDSQLPKDRFSAERLKGVDSTLKIQPAELGDSAVYLCASCCGADSYEQYFGPGTRLTVT.

This rearrangement joins TRBV11-2 to TRBJ2-2; 9 bases are shared with TRBD1. Germline lookup yields CDR1 SGHAT and CDR2 FQNNGV. The CDR3 is 17 amino acids. V trimming: 5 bases; J trimming: 4 bases; junction bases outside the gene matches: 11. The CDR3 sequence: CASSRPGQGWITGELFF. In DNA, the CDR3 is TGTGCCAGCAGCCGACCGGGACAGGGCTGGATCACCGGGGAGCTGTTTTTT.

This clone appeared once. CDR3 sequence reads: CASRSLTDSYEQYF. The CDR3 nucleotides are TGTGCCAGTAGATCCCTGACAGACTCCTACGAGCAGTACTTC. The chain links TRBV19 to TRBJ2-7; D may be TRBD1 (5 bases). The CDR3 spans 14 residues. CDR1 and CDR2 (germline): LNHDA, SQIVND (reference sequence). Between the trimmed V and J ends, which lost 6 bases and 0 bases, there was a span of 12 bases.

This chain connects TRBV27 to TRBJ2-2; tentatively, D is TRBD2 (5 bases). V shed 4 bases and J shed 5 bases, with 11 bases lying between them. This CDR3 has 14 residues. Germline V gives CDR1 MNHEY, CDR2 SMNVEV (reference sequence). Here the CDR3 DNA reads TGTGCCAGCAGTTCTGCTCGGGAAACCGGGGAGCTGTTTTTT. It is translated as CASSSARETGELFF.

The chain links TRBV5-1 to TRBJ2-3, with TRBD2 matching over 11 bases. Germline V gene data show CDR1 as SGHRS and CDR2 as YFSETQ. The CDR3 totals 18 residues. The V segment lost 0 bases and the J segment 2 bases; nucleotides outside the gene matches: 8. The CDR3 here is CASSLAGLAGGHTDTQYF. Written as DNA, the CDR3 is TGCGCCAGCAGCTTGGCTGGACTAGCGGGTGGGCACACAGATACGCAGTATTTT.

The chain joins TRBV7-2 to TRBJ1-3; D remains ambiguous. Germline V lookup: CDR1 SGHTA, CDR2 FQGNSA. Trimming removed 11 bases at V and 4 bases at J, with 18 bases between. This CDR3 comprises 14 residues. The CDR3 DNA sequence: TGTGCCTCCTCTAGTGAGCCAGTGGGAAACACCATATATTTT. It is translated as CASSSEPVGNTIYF.